What follows describes a single TCR beta chain. The entry originates in a study of CD8 T cells in Susac syndrome. Trimming cost V 3 bases and J 5 bases; bases outside gene matches: 4. CDR1 SQVTM and CDR2 ANQGSEA come from the germline V gene. There are 13 residues in the CDR3. When the RNA was reverse transcribed, random hexamers were used with an input of roughly 0.45 to 1 ug. Amplification of the TCR beta CDR3 was carried out by immunoSEQ multiplex PCR, which spanned a total of 54 Vbeta and 13 Jbeta segments. One entry per CDR3 protein results from TCRdb running MiXCR on the immunoSEQ multiplex PCR reads. Of 300,000 or so distinct CDR3 sequences listed, around 92% were seen once; the top ten hold about 0.07%.

The sequenced sample was CD4+ T cells from PBMCs. The receptor was isolated from a human donor with multiple sclerosis. The gene calls are TRBV29-1 and TRBJ2-1, with 7 bases identical to TRBD2. CDR3 protein: CSVDTSADNEQFF. CDR3 bases: TGCAGCGTTGATACTAGCGCAGACAATGAGCAGTTCTTC.